The 24 T cell receptor beta chains below were found in one sample sequenced in a study of human T cells and chemical hapten exposure. Time point of the sample: patch test 3, about 24 weeks after DPC sensitization. This sample's treatment: therapeutic diphenylcyclopropenone sensitization with weekly scalp DPC. From the RACE reads, TCRdb called clonotypes with MiXCR, one entry per CDR3 protein. The sample has just over 95,000 distinct CDR3 sequences, 25% to 35% seen once. The sequencing used whole blood, collected in connection with sensitization to the hapten diphenylcyclopropenone (DPC). The receptors shown here come from a man aged 35 to 55 with alopecia areata. Some clones in this sample may be carry-over from other donors' samples.

The chain employs TRBV29-1 and TRBJ2-1; D is possibly TRBD1 or TRBD2 (5 bases each). V lost 5 bases to trimming and J lost 2 bases, with 13 bases between them. This CDR3 has 14 amino acids. CDR1 and CDR2 from the germline V gene are SQVTM and ANQGSEA. The CDR3, as DNA: TGCAGCGTTTCGGGGCAGAGGACCTACAATGAGCAGTTCTTC. It is translated as CSVSGQRTYNEQFF.

This clonotype has a handful of counts. V usage is TRBV20-1 and J usage is TRBJ2-4; 11 bases agree with TRBD2. The junction had 2 bases not matched to a gene; V was cut back by 2 bases and J by 2 bases. From germline, CDR1 is DFQATT and CDR2 SNEGSKA (reference sequence). The CDR3 contains 15 residues. The CDR3 sequence is CSARLAGGSKNIQYF. CDR3 DNA: TGCAGTGCTAGATTAGCGGGAGGGTCCAAAAACATTCAGTACTTC.

The chain recombines TRBV6-5 with TRBJ2-3; tentatively, D is TRBD2 (6 bases). This CDR3 is 14 amino acids long. Germline CDR1 MNHEY, CDR2 SVGAGI. The ends were cut back, 4 bases at V and 5 bases at J, with 13 bases in the middle. The CDR3 here is CASSFDRGRDTQYF. DNA for the CDR3: TGTGCCAGCAGTTTCGACCGGGGGAGAGATACGCAGTATTTT.

The chain employs TRBV9 and TRBJ2-1; tentative D call: TRBD1 (5 bases). V was shortened by 6 bases and J by 1 base, with 11 bases between the two germline ends. Germline CDR1 and CDR2: SGDLS and YYNGEE. The CDR3 sequence is 14 residues long. The CDR3 sequence is CASNRQGSYNEQFF. DNA for the CDR3: TGTGCCAGCAACCGTCAGGGTTCCTACAATGAGCAGTTCTTC.

The CDR3 is CASSVGTGGTDTQYF. CDR3 nucleotide sequence: TGTGCCAGCTCCGTGGGGACAGGGGGCACAGATACGCAGTATTTT. This chain connects TRBV6-1 to TRBJ2-3, with 10 bases that match TRBD1. This CDR3 comprises 15 residues. From germline, CDR1 is MNHNS and CDR2 SASEGT. Trimming removed 8 bases from V and 1 base from J; junction bases left unmatched: 6.

The chain uses TRBV4-3 and TRBJ2-1; TRBD2 is a possible D gene (6 bases). Per germline, CDR1 LGHNA and CDR2 YSLEER. The V gene lost 4 bases and the J gene lost 4 bases, with 20 bases spanning the gap. This CDR3 is 17 amino acids long. CDR3 in DNA: TGCGCCAGCAGCCGAGGGACTTCTACCAAAGGGTACAATGAGCAGTTCTTC. Translation: CASSRGTSTKGYNEQFF.

The V call is TRBV27, the J call TRBJ2-7; 8 bases align to TRBD2. CDR3 length: 15 residues. Trimming took 2 bases from V and 2 from J; bases not matched to a gene: 5. The germline CDR1 and CDR2 sequences are MNHEY and SMNVEV (reference sequence). The CDR3 protein is CASSLLPAGAYEQYF. The CDR3 DNA reads as TGTGCCAGCAGTTTACTTCCAGCGGGAGCCTACGAGCAGTACTTC.

V gene TRBV28 combines with J gene TRBJ2-3; TRBD2 agrees at 11 bases. From germline, CDR1 is MDHEN and CDR2 SYDVKM. V lost 10 bases to trimming and J lost 5 bases; unmatched junction nucleotides: 8. The CDR3 sequence is 14 residues long. CDR3 nucleotide sequence: TGTGCCACCTTGACTAGCGGGATTGGAGATACGCAGTATTTT. Translating it yields CATLTSGIGDTQYF.

CDR3 region: CASSLGVVSNQPQHF. DNA of the CDR3: TGTGCCAGCAGCTTAGGGGTCGTAAGCAATCAGCCCCAGCATTTT. The chain combines TRBV7-2 with TRBJ1-5, with D unclear. V was pared by 1 base and J by 1 base, with 8 bases between. Germline V gene data show CDR1 as SGHTA and CDR2 as FQGNSA. This CDR3 contains 15 residues.

This clonotype appeared a few times. The genes are TRBV27 and TRBJ1-6; D is unclear. The V end was cut by 5 bases, the J end by 6 bases, with 8 bases between. The CDR3 covers 13 residues. From germline, CDR1 is MNHEY and CDR2 SMNVEV (reference sequence). CDR3: CASSRKSNSPLHF. CDR3 sequence (DNA): TGTGCCAGCAGTAGAAAGAGTAATTCACCCCTCCACTTT.

This chain connects TRBV28 to TRBJ2-7; TRBD1 aligns across 9 bases. The CDR3 spans 13 residues. Germline CDR1 and CDR2: MDHEN and SYDVKM. With 8 bases clipped from V and 3 bases from J, the junction kept 5 bases outside the gene matches. CDR3 nucleotides: TGTGCCAGCGAACAGGGGGCAATCTACGAGCAGTACTTC. Translation: CASEQGAIYEQYF.

J is TRBJ2-3 and V is TRBV7-2; the D gene is possibly TRBD2 (6 bases). This CDR3 has 16 residues. Trimming removed 0 bases at V and 0 bases at J, with 10 bases between. Looked up from germline, CDR1 is SGHTA and CDR2 is FQGNSA. The CDR3 nucleotides read TGTGCCAGCAGCTTAGCGCTAGCGCAGAGCACAGATACGCAGTATTTT. Its translation is CASSLALAQSTDTQYF.

This clonotype was found a few times. The rearrangement links TRBV15 to TRBJ1-5; D remains ambiguous. This CDR3 spans 12 amino acids. Germline-derived CDR1 and CDR2 are LNHNV and YYDKDF (reference sequence). V lost 5 bases, J lost 6 bases, and 8 bases lay in between. The CDR3 DNA sequence: TGTGCCACCAGCCTCTGGGCTCAGCCCCAGCATTTT. Residues: CATSLWAQPQHF. The whole variable domain, filled in from reference TRBV15 and TRBJ1-5, reads DAMVIQNPRYQVTQFGKPVTLSCSQTLNHNVMYWYQQKSSQAPKLLFHYYDKDFNNEADTPDNFQSRRPNTSFCFLDIRSPGLGDTAMYLCATSLWAQPQHFGDGTRLSIL.

In this sample, this clonotype turned up a few times. The gene calls are TRBV6-2 or TRBV6-3 and TRBJ2-3; D not resolved. Trimming cost V 10 bases and J 0 bases, with 11 bases left between them. The CDR3 extends over 13 amino acids. CDR1 MNHEY and CDR2 SVGEGT come from the germline V gene. The DNA for the CDR3 is TGTGCCACTCCGGAAACTAGCACAGATACGCAGTATTTT. Translated, it gives CATPETSTDTQYF.

V usage is TRBV2 and J usage is TRBJ2-1; 12 bases agree with TRBD2. V trimming: 1 base; J trimming: 6 bases; junction bases outside the gene matches: 4. Germline loops: CDR1 SNHLY, CDR2 FYNNEI. The CDR3 is 16 residues long. The CDR3 nucleotides read TGTGCCAGCAGTGAAGGAACGGGACTAGCGGGCAATGAGCAGTTCTTC. Its translation is CASSEGTGLAGNEQFF.

The gene calls are TRBV28 and TRBJ2-1, with 10 bases matching TRBD2. This CDR3 contains 14 residues. With V trimmed by 5 bases and J by 15 bases, 13 bases remained unmatched. Per germline, CDR1 MDHEN and CDR2 SYDVKM. The CDR3 sequence is CASSPHSLAGDVFF. CDR3 sequence (DNA): TGTGCCAGCAGTCCTCATTCCCTAGCGGGAGATGTGTTCTTC.

This clonotype was seen a few times. The chain has TRBV4-1 and TRBJ2-5; D gene unclear. The CDR3 runs 15 residues. V gave up 0 bases and J gave up 1 base, with 9 bases separating them. The germline V gene has CDR1 MGHRA and CDR2 YSYEKL. The CDR3 nucleotides are TGCGCCAGCAGCCAAGATCCGGTCGTCCAAGAGACCCAGTACTTC. This codes for CASSQDPVVQETQYF.

This clonotype showed up just a few times. The chain uses TRBV19 and TRBJ2-1; TRBD1 agrees at 8 bases. CDR3 length: 14 residues. V shed 4 bases, J shed 6 bases, and the junction held 5 bases outside the gene matches. CDR1 is LNHDA, CDR2 SQIVND, per germline (reference sequence). The CDR3 coding sequence is TGTGCCAGTAGTAGGGGGACAGGCTCCAATGAGCAGTTCTTC. It encodes CASSRGTGSNEQFF.

V is TRBV2 and J is TRBJ1-5; possibly TRBD1 for D (5 bases). The CDR3 loop spans 14 amino acids. Germline loops: CDR1 SNHLY, CDR2 FYNNEI. Trimming took off 4 bases at V and 6 bases at J, with 13 bases between the two ends. The CDR3 spells CASSVGRVAQPQHF. In nucleotides, the CDR3 is TGTGCCAGCAGTGTCGGCAGGGTGGCTCAGCCCCAGCATTTT.

With respect to this clonotype: With a much larger clone just one base away, this may be a read error. The chain is built from TRBV20-1 and TRBJ2-3, with 8 nucleotides matching TRBD2. The junction had 7 bases not matched to a gene; V was cut back by 3 bases and J by 2 bases. The CDR3 totals 15 residues. CDR1 and CDR2 from the germline V gene are DFQATT and SNEGSKA (reference sequence). In DNA form, the CDR3 reads TGCAGTGCTAGCGTCCTAGCGGGCGACACAGATACGCAGTATTTT. Its protein is CSASVLAGDTDTQYF.

The chain employs TRBV29-1 and TRBJ2-5, with 7 bases aligning to TRBD2. Looked up from germline, CDR1 is SQVTM and CDR2 is ANQGSEA. The V segment lost 3 bases and the J segment 4 bases; nucleotides outside the gene matches: 8. This CDR3 has 14 residues. The CDR3 region is CSVEYDSGGETQYF. The CDR3 DNA sequence: TGCAGCGTTGAGTACGACTCGGGAGGAGAGACCCAGTACTTC.

The chain uses TRBV10-3 and TRBJ2-1; the match to TRBD2 covers 10 bases. Germline assignment: CDR1 ENHRY and CDR2 SYGVKD. This CDR3 spans 14 amino acids. The V segment lost 7 bases and the J segment 9 bases; nucleotides outside the gene matches: 9. The CDR3 bases are TGTGCCATCATGCCGACTAGCGGGTCCCTTGAGCAGTTCTTC. Translating gives CAIMPTSGSLEQFF.

This clonotype is medium-sized (0.01 to 0.1%) by share. The chain links TRBV7-9 to TRBJ1-1, with 9 bases matching TRBD1. Germline V gene sequence: CDR1 SEHNR, CDR2 FQNEAQ (reference sequence). The CDR3 has 15 amino acids. The V gene end was trimmed by 6 bases and the J gene end by 5 bases; junction bases not matched to a gene: 10. CDR3 sequence reads: CASSHRQGVWTEAFF. In nucleotides, the CDR3 is TGTGCCAGCAGTCATCGACAGGGGGTGTGGACTGAAGCTTTCTTT.

This clonotype was seen a few times. The chain employs TRBV20-1 and TRBJ2-7, with D perhaps matching TRBD2 (8 bases). Germline V gives CDR1 DFQATT, CDR2 SNEGSKA (reference sequence). The V end lost 5 bases, the J end lost 9 bases, and 32 bases lay between the germline ends. This CDR3 has 17 amino acids. CDR3 bases: TGCAGTGCTGTCCCGGCTAGCGGGTTATTAAAACCAGGGGGGCAGTACTTC. Translated, it gives CSAVPASGLLKPGGQYF.